This TCR beta chain appears in the sequencing data of a study of blood T cell repertoires in COVID-19. Study at large: PBMCs, B-cell-depleted T cells, or T cells were the source of the cDNA or gDNA that made up the material.

In the original analysis: Estimated nucleated cell counts came from reference gene primer amplification. Repertoires were generated with immunoSEQ multiplex PCR, while TCRdb's copy carries only in-frame clones and drops some. V, J and clone size were drawn from that table, and D and trimming were deduced from the DNA. The table has under 45,000 clones, around four fifths seen once. This CDR3 comprises 14 residues. CDR1 LGHNA and CDR2 YNFKEQ come from the germline V gene. Between the trimmed V and J ends, which lost 1 base and 7 bases, there was a span of 14 bases. This chain connects TRBV4-2 to TRBJ2-7; D call uncertain. The TCR was taken from a man aged 55 to 70 with acute or convalescent COVID-19. Source material: peripheral blood. CDR3 loop: CASSQVLGSREQYF. Written as DNA, the CDR3 is TGTGCCAGCAGCCAAGTACTCGGTTCGCGGGAGCAGTACTTC.